This T cell receptor (beta chain) was captured by sequencing in a study of blood T cell repertoires in COVID-19. For the study at large: Spain, Italy and the United States supplied samples that represented acute and convalescent COVID-19.

The trim removed 2 bases at V and 4 bases at J, leaving 6 bases unmatched. The CDR3 runs to 15 residues. Looked up from germline, CDR1 is GTSNPN and CDR2 is SVGIG (reference sequence). Assignments of participants to cohorts depended upon their own reported clinical history. TCRdb's copy holds only in-frame clones and misses some; the assay was immunoSEQ multiplex PCR. The table records 200,000 to 250,000 clones, roughly nine tenths of them present only once. The V and J genes are TRBV30 and TRBJ2-5; 11 bases align to TRBD2. The sequence came from a man under 40 who had recovered from COVID-19. Source material: PBMCs or T cells enriched from blood (not recorded which). The CDR3 nucleotides are TGTGCCTGGAGTACCACTAGCGGGGGAGGAGAGACCCAGTACTTC. It is translated as CAWSTTSGGGETQYF.